Listed here is a single TCR beta chain. Assay used: immunoSEQ multiplex PCR; TCRdb lists only in-frame clones, some missing. The data show around 56,000 clones, with 75% to 95% seen just once and 2.2% held by the top ten. The V end was cut by 2 bases, the J end by 1 base, with 6 bases between. This CDR3 has 12 amino acids. The germline gives CDR1 GTSNPN, CDR2 SVGIG (reference sequence). The record originates from a study of T cell changes during pregnancy in multiple sclerosis. Source: peripheral blood, taken in the first trimester of pregnancy. The sequence came from a female donor in good health, enrolled as a control in a pregnancy study. The chain recombines TRBV30 with TRBJ2-7; D uncertain. CDR3: CAWSLQSYEQYF. The CDR3 coding sequence is TGTGCCTGGAGTCTGCAGTCCTACGAGCAGTACTTC.